This TCR beta chain was obtained from a study of Ad26.COV2.S vaccination and SARS-CoV-2 variants. Assay used: immunoSEQ multiplex PCR; TCRdb lists only in-frame clones, some missing. The top ten clones hold about 2.5% of a sample with 450,000 to 550,000 clones, 89% of them seen once. Treatment given: roughly 20 received Ad26.COV2.S at low or high dose, single or two shots; a few received placebo; per-sample allocation not given. It was on day 63 after the first vaccine or placebo injection that samples were taken. The sample was peripheral blood, taken in a trial of Ad26.COV2.S vaccine versus placebo. The receptor was isolated from a person aged 18 to 59 who received the Ad26.COV2.S COVID-19 vaccine or a placebo.

CDR3 region: CASNYRDDTEAFF. The CDR3 bases are TGTGCCAGTAATTACAGGGACGACACTGAAGCTTTCTTT. The genes are TRBV19 and TRBJ1-1; TRBD1 might be the D (6 bases). The germline V gene has CDR1 LNHDA and CDR2 SQIVND (reference sequence). This CDR3 spans 13 amino acids. Trimming shortened V by 7 bases and J by 3 bases, and 12 bases separated the two germline ends.